These T cell receptor beta chains were read from a single sample in a study of blood T cell repertoires in COVID-19. Some clones are missing from TCRdb's copy, which holds only in-frame ones; the method was immunoSEQ multiplex PCR. This table has approximately 29,000 clones, around nine tenths appearing once. Specimen: peripheral blood. The source of these receptors is a human donor with active COVID-19. The donor label of this sample is uncertain. The CDR3 runs from the conserved cysteine through the conserved F or W. D genes are given only for firm matches. Expanded clones are given a class, and other clones once, few, many or no size at all.

v_gene	j_gene	abundance	d_gene	CDR3aa	CDR3nt
TRBV13	TRBJ2-5	NA	NA	CASSTTPTENQETQYF	TGTGCCAGCAGCACCACACCGACAGAAAACCAAGAGACCCAGTACTTC
TRBV4-2	TRBJ2-7	NA	TRBD1	CASSQGQGDYEQYF	TGTGCCAGCAGCCAAGGGCAGGGGGATTACGAGCAGTACTTC
TRBV27	TRBJ1-4	NA	NA	CASSFGGATNEKLFF	TGTGCCAGCAGTTTTGGCGGTGCAACTAATGAAAAACTGTTTTTT
TRBV6-5	TRBJ2-1	NA	NA	CASSYRGLNEQFF	TGTGCCAGCAGTTATCGGGGTTTAAATGAGCAGTTCTTC
TRBV10-3	TRBJ1-3	NA	NA	CAISAGGISGNTIYF	TGTGCCATCAGTGCCGGGGGAATCTCTGGAAACACCATATATTTT
TRBV4-3	TRBJ1-4	NA	NA	CASSQNTVTTNEKLFF	TGCGCCAGCAGCCAGAATACAGTTACAACTAATGAAAAACTGTTTTTT
TRBV19	TRBJ1-2	NA	TRBD1	CASSTTGGKGYGYTF	TGTGCCAGTAGTACAACAGGGGGCAAGGGCTATGGCTACACCTTC
TRBV7-6	TRBJ1-1	once	TRBD1	CASSLDRGRTEAFF	TGTGCCAGCAGCTTAGACAGGGGGCGTACTGAAGCTTTCTTT
TRBV5-1	TRBJ2-2	NA	TRBD2	CASSLGGTSGSGELFF	TGCGCCAGCAGCTTAGGGGGGACTAGCGGCTCCGGGGAGCTGTTTTTT
TRBV2	TRBJ2-7	NA	TRBD2	CASSEWAGGSYEQYF	TGTGCCAGCAGTGAATGGGCGGGGGGCTCCTACGAGCAGTACTTC
TRBV9	TRBJ2-3	NA	TRBD1	CASSAYHPGQGSDTQYF	TGTGCCAGCAGCGCATACCACCCGGGACAGGGGTCAGATACGCAGTATTTT
TRBV5-1	TRBJ1-1	NA	TRBD1	CASSPGQGLNTEAFF	TGCGCCAGCAGCCCGGGACAGGGACTGAACACTGAAGCTTTCTTT
TRBV5-1	TRBJ2-7	NA	NA	CASSYYRRDYEQYF	TGCGCCAGCAGCTATTACCGACGGGATTACGAGCAGTACTTC
TRBV7-2	TRBJ2-7	NA	TRBD2	CASSLGRGVDEQYF	TGTGCCAGCAGCCTTGGGCGGGGGGTGGACGAGCAGTACTTC
TRBV11-1	TRBJ2-3	once	NA	CASSQAGYLKYF	TGTGCCAGCAGCCAGGCTGGATACCTCAAGTATTTT
TRBV5-1	TRBJ1-1	NA	NA	CASSQIGRDTEAFF	TGCGCCAGCAGCCAGATAGGGCGGGACACTGAAGCTTTCTTT
TRBV10-3	TRBJ1-2	NA	TRBD1	CAITGRGDYGYTF	TGTGCCATCACAGGCAGGGGGGACTATGGCTACACCTTC
TRBV20-1	TRBJ2-3	NA	NA	CSAEVADTQYF	TGCAGTGCGGAGGTTGCGGATACGCAGTATTTT
TRBV7-2	TRBJ1-2	NA	TRBD1	CASSQYGQGNYGYTF	TGTGCCAGCAGCCAGTACGGACAGGGCAACTATGGCTACACCTTC
TRBV7-3	TRBJ2-3	NA	NA	CASSLTGHQGTDTQYF	TGTGCCAGCAGCTTAACGGGTCACCAGGGGACAGATACGCAGTATTTT
TRBV9	TRBJ1-2	NA	TRBD1	CASSLGGTGNGYTF	TGTGCCAGCAGCCTTGGGGGGACAGGGAATGGCTACACCTTC
TRBV7-6	TRBJ2-6	NA	TRBD1	CASSGTGLSGANVLTF	TGTGCCAGCAGCGGGACAGGGCTCTCTGGGGCCAACGTCCTGACTTTC
TRBV19	TRBJ2-1	NA	TRBD1	CASSTGGGGAGALSYNEQFF	TGTGCCAGTTCGACAGGGGGCGGAGGAGCGGGGGCCCTCTCCTACAATGAGCAGTTCTTC
TRBV2	TRBJ1-1	NA	NA	CASSTGLTEAFF	TGTGCCAGCAGTACAGGGCTCACTGAAGCTTTCTTT
TRBV1	TRBJ2-1	few	NA	CTSSQDQETGDNNEQFF	TGCACCAGCAGCCAAGATCAGGAGACAGGGGACAACAATGAGCAGTTCTTC
TRBV7-2	TRBJ2-2	NA	NA	CASRPGYSNTGELFF	TGTGCCAGCAGGCCGGGTTACTCGAACACCGGGGAGCTGTTTTTT
TRBV19	TRBJ2-5	NA	NA	CASSPRDSGETQYF	TGTGCCAGTAGTCCGCGGGACAGTGGAGAGACCCAGTACTTC
TRBV19	TRBJ1-4	NA	TRBD1	CASTQAGTGFNEKLFF	TGTGCCAGTACCCAAGCCGGGACAGGGTTTAATGAAAAACTGTTTTTT
TRBV6-6	TRBJ1-6	NA	TRBD1	CASRLDRNNSPLHF	TGTGCCAGCAGGCTGGACAGGAATAATTCACCCCTCCACTTT
TRBV19	TRBJ1-6	NA	NA	CASSIERNSPLHF	TGTGCCAGTAGTATAGAACGGAATTCACCCCTCCACTTT
TRBV4-3	TRBJ1-3	NA	TRBD1	CASSQIAQGAAGNTIYF	TGCGCCAGCAGCCAAATTGCTCAGGGGGCCGCTGGAAACACCATATATTTT
TRBV4-3	TRBJ1-4	NA	NA	CASSQDLTGSREKLFF	TGCGCCAGCAGCCAGGACTTAACAGGGTCCCGAGAAAAACTGTTTTTT
TRBV19	TRBJ2-5	once	TRBD1	CASRGTGTGETQYF	TGTGCCAGTAGGGGGACAGGGACCGGGGAGACCCAGTACTTC
TRBV19	TRBJ2-7	NA	NA	CASSTSWDNSYEQYF	TGTGCCAGTAGCACCTCCTGGGACAACTCCTACGAGCAGTACTTC
TRBV6-5	TRBJ1-2	NA	NA	CASREPRANYGYTF	TGTGCCAGCAGGGAGCCGCGGGCTAACTATGGCTACACCTTC
TRBV4-3	TRBJ1-1	NA	TRBD1	CASSQGTGFGAEAFF	TGCGCCAGCAGCCAGGGGACAGGGTTTGGGGCTGAAGCTTTCTTT
TRBV24-1	TRBJ2-2	NA	NA	CATSDETGFTGELFF	TGTGCCACCAGTGATGAAACAGGGTTCACCGGGGAGCTGTTTTTT
TRBV3-1/TRBV3-2	TRBJ1-1	NA	NA	CASSQGGVTEAFF	TGTGCCAGCAGCCAGGGGGGGGTCACTGAAGCTTTCTTT
TRBV3-1/TRBV3-2	TRBJ2-7	NA	NA	CASSLGSLSSYEQYF	TGTGCCAGCAGCCTCGGGTCTCTAAGCTCCTACGAGCAGTACTTC
TRBV3-1/TRBV3-2	TRBJ2-7	NA	TRBD1	CASSPGQGPFYEQYF	TGTGCCAGCAGTCCTGGACAGGGTCCTTTCTACGAGCAGTACTTC
TRBV7-2	TRBJ2-2	NA	TRBD1	CASSPAQGANTGELFF	TGTGCCAGCAGCCCCGCCCAGGGGGCGAACACCGGGGAGCTGTTTTTT
TRBV6-6	TRBJ1-1	NA	NA	CASSDRGYGTEAFF	TGTGCCAGCAGCGACCGGGGTTATGGCACTGAAGCTTTCTTT
TRBV10-2	TRBJ1-2	few	NA	CASSESQGRSHGYTF	TGCGCCAGCAGTGAGTCCCAGGGGAGAAGCCATGGCTACACCTTC
TRBV12-5	TRBJ1-1	NA	TRBD1	CASGLVLGQDAEAFF	TGTGCTAGTGGTTTGGTCCTTGGACAGGACGCTGAAGCTTTCTTT
TRBV5-6	TRBJ2-3	NA	NA	CASSLGGGDPSTDTQYF	TGTGCCAGCAGCTTGGGGGGCGGGGACCCTAGCACAGATACGCAGTATTTT
TRBV4-3	TRBJ1-5	NA	NA	CASSQEVRELNQPQHF	TGCGCCAGCAGCCAAGAGGTACGGGAGCTCAATCAGCCCCAGCATTTT
TRBV11-2	TRBJ2-5	NA	TRBD2	CASSEGLAGEAQYF	TGTGCCAGCAGCGAAGGACTAGCGGGTGAGGCCCAGTACTTC
TRBV19	TRBJ1-1	once	NA	CASSKRTRSVNTEAFF	TGTGCCAGTAGTAAAAGGACAAGGTCTGTGAACACTGAAGCTTTCTTT
TRBV6-5	TRBJ1-1	NA	NA	CASKQGPTEAFF	TGTGCCAGCAAACAGGGTCCCACTGAAGCTTTCTTT